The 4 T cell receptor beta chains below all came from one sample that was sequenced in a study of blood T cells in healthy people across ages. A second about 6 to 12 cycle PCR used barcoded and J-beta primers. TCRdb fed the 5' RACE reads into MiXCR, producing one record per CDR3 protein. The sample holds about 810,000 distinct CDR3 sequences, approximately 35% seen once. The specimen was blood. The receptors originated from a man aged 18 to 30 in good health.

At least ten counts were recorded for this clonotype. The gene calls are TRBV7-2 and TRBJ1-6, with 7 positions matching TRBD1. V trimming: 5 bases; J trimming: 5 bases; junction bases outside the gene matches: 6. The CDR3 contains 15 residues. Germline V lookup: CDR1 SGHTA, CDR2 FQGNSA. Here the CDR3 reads CASSPGQADNSPLHF. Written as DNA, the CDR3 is TGTGCCAGCAGCCCAGGACAGGCAGATAATTCACCCCTCCACTTT.

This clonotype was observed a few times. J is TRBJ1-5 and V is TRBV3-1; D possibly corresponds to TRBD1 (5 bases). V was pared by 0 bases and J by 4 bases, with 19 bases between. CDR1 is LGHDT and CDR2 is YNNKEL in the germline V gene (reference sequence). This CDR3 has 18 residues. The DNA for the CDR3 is TGTGCCAGCAGCCAAGATCGGCGGCAGGGAGTAGGGAATCAGCCCCAGCATTTT. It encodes CASSQDRRQGVGNQPQHF.

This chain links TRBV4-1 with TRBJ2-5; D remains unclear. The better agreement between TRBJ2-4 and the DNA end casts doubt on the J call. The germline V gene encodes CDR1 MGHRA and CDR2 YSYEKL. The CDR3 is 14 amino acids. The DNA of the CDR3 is TGCGCCAGCGGAGAAGGGTTAGCCAAAAACATTCAGTACTTC. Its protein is CASGEGLAKNIQYF.

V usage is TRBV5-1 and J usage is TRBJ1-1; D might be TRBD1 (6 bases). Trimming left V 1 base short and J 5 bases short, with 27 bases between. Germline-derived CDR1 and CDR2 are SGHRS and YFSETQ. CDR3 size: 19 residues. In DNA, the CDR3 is TGCGCCAGCAGCTTGATCAGTCCCGCTTCGGGGGGCTTGGGGACTGAAGCTTTCTTT. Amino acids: CASSLISPASGGLGTEAFF.